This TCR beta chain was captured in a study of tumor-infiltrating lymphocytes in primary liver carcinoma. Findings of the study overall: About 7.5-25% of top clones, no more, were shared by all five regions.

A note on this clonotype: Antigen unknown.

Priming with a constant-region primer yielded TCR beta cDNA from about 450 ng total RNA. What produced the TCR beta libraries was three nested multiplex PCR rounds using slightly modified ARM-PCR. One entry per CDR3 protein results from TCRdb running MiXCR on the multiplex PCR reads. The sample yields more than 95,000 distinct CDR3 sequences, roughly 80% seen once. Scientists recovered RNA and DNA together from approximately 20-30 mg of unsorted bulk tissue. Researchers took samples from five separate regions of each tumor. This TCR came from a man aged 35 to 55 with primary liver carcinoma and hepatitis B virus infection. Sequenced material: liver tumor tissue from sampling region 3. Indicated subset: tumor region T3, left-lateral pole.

Here the CDR3 reads CASSSASGFSYEQFF. The CDR3, as DNA: TGTGCCAGCAGCTCGGCTAGCGGATTTTCCTACGAGCAGTTCTTC. The chain uses TRBV5-4 and TRBJ2-7; 7 bases are a match to TRBD2. The J call is in doubt because the DNA end fits TRBJ2-1 better. The length of the CDR3 is 15 residues. Germline CDR1 reads SGHNT; CDR2 reads YYREEE (reference sequence).